This paragraph reports one TCR beta chain. The CDR3 length is 14 residues. Trimming left V 2 bases short and J 3 bases short, with 7 bases between. Per the germline V gene, CDR1 is KGHSH and CDR2 is LQKENI. Per the study methods: For nucleated cells, counts were estimated from reference gene primer amplification. Measured with immunoSEQ multiplex PCR; TCRdb has only the in-frame clones, and not every one. Clone size and V and J calls were adopted from that table, with D and trimming inferred from the DNA. The sample carries about 110,000 clones, 70% to 90% recorded once. These data belong to a study of blood T cell repertoires in COVID-19. Study summary: COVID-19 samples, acute and convalescent, were from the United States, Italy and Spain. T cells, B-cell-depleted T cells, or PBMCs provided the cDNA or gDNA that served as material.

Input material: peripheral blood. This clonotype was sampled from a woman aged 50 to 60 with acute or convalescent COVID-19. The chain combines TRBV18 with TRBJ1-4; D gene uncertain. The CDR3 sequence is CASSPTGSNEKLFF. The CDR3 bases are TGTGCCAGCTCACCAACGGGTTCTAATGAAAAACTGTTTTTT. Full variable domain (remainder filled in from reference TRBV18 and TRBJ1-4): NAGVMQNPRHLVRRRGQEARLRCSPMKGHSHVYWYRQLPEEGLKFMVYLQKENIIDESGMPKERFSAEFPKEGPSILRIQQVVRGDSAAYFCASSPTGSNEKLFFGSGTQLSVL.